The T cell receptor (beta chain) described here comes from a study of Graves' ophthalmopathy and Graves' hyperthyroidism. Study-level background: Researchers obtained peripheral blood at initial diagnosis, before any treatment had begun.

General observations from the study: Blood also held most thyroid clonotypes expanded above 0.001 frequency.

The length of the CDR3 is 13 residues. Germline loops: CDR1 KGHDR, CDR2 SFDVKD. Trimming stripped 5 bases from V and 2 bases from J, with 6 bases between. Comment on this clonotype: Its antigen is unidentified.

Using RNA transcripts, the TCR beta CDR3 regions were amplified. First-round RT-PCR with HTBI primers preceded a second-round multiplex PCR. TCRdb ran MiXCR on the multiplex PCR reads and lists one entry per CDR3 protein. The table has 150,000 to 200,000 distinct CDR3 sequences, less than 45% seen once. The origin of this receptor is a woman aged 40 to 50 with Graves' ophthalmopathy. The rearrangement uses TRBV24-1 and TRBJ1-5, with D unclear. The sample comprised peripheral blood. The CDR3 nucleotides read TGTGCCACCAGTGTGAGGGGCAATCAGCCCCAGCATTTT. The encoded protein is CATSVRGNQPQHF.